This T cell receptor beta chain was recorded in a study of immune evolution from preneoplasia to lung adenocarcinoma. At the level of the study: HLA loss of heterozygosity: roughly 6.6% AIS, roughly 15% MIA, roughly 35% ADC, none AAH.

Profiled with immunoSEQ multiplex PCR; TCRdb holds only in-frame clones, not every one. The table includes several thousand clones, 76% detected once. A word on this clone: Its matching antigen is unknown.

Premalignant or tumor cells were enriched by macro-dissection after pathologic assessment. Study-level findings and limits: Top clone share appeared to fall from AAH through AIS, MIA, adenocarcinoma. Normal lung had highest clonality; later lesions appeared denser, more diverse.

Per the germline V gene, CDR1 is MRHNA and CDR2 is SNTAGT. Trimming took 6 bases from V and 1 from J, leaving 13 bases between them. This CDR3 region has 14 residues. The TCR comes from a person aged 70 to 85 with lung adenocarcinoma. The sample comprised FFPE minimally invasive lung adenocarcinoma tissue. The rearrangement links TRBV6-4 to TRBJ2-7, with D maybe TRBD2 (6 bases). The CDR3 loop reads CASSAMGGSYEQYF. The CDR3 nucleotides are TGTGCCAGCAGCGCCATGGGAGGTTCCTACGAGCAGTACTTC.